The rows below give T cell receptor beta chains drawn from one sample of a study of blood T cell repertoires in COVID-19. The table came from immunoSEQ multiplex PCR; TCRdb's copy has only in-frame clones and leaves some out. The sample holds approximately 110,000 clones; over 80% are singletons and the top ten take 1% to 1.4%. The specimen was peripheral blood. The receptors shown here come from a human donor in a cohort sampled during active COVID-19. The CDR3 runs from the conserved cysteine through the conserved F or W. Each record gives: CDR3 length, J gene, V gene, clone size, D gene, CDR3 DNA, CDR3 protein. The D gene is left open where the match is weak. Where a row states a size, it is once, few, many or the class of an expanded clone; other rows omit it.

cdr3_length: 14
j_call: TRBJ2-7
v_call: TRBV18
clone_size: NA
d_call: TRBD1
cdr3_nt: TGTGCCAGCTCAATCGACAGGGTTGGCTACGAGCAGTACTTC
cdr3_aa: CASSIDRVGYEQYF

cdr3_length: 15
j_call: TRBJ1-2
v_call: TRBV5-4
clone_size: NA
d_call: NA
cdr3_nt: TGTGCCAGCACAACTCCGGACAGACTTTTCTATGGCTACACCTTC
cdr3_aa: CASTTPDRLFYGYTF

cdr3_length: 13
j_call: TRBJ1-1
v_call: TRBV18
clone_size: NA
d_call: NA
cdr3_nt: TGTGCCAGCTCACCAGCGCTAGGGGCTGAAGCTTTCTTT
cdr3_aa: CASSPALGAEAFF

cdr3_length: 14
j_call: TRBJ1-1
v_call: TRBV15
clone_size: once
d_call: NA
cdr3_nt: TGTGCCACCAGCACCGGGGATCTAAGAGGCCATAATATCTTT
cdr3_aa: CATSTGDLRGHNIF

cdr3_length: 14
j_call: TRBJ1-6
v_call: TRBV5-6
clone_size: NA
d_call: NA
cdr3_nt: TGTGCCAGCAGCCCCCGGTTGGGCAATTCACCCCTCCACTTT
cdr3_aa: CASSPRLGNSPLHF

cdr3_length: 16
j_call: TRBJ2-3
v_call: TRBV27
clone_size: NA
d_call: TRBD2
cdr3_nt: TGTGCCAGCAGTTACAGTGCGCGGGAGATCCCAGATACGCAGTATTTT
cdr3_aa: CASSYSAREIPDTQYF

cdr3_length: 14
j_call: TRBJ2-2
v_call: TRBV5-1
clone_size: NA
d_call: NA
cdr3_nt: TGCGCCAGCAGCTTGGCTGGAGGAACCGGGGAGCTGTTTTTT
cdr3_aa: CASSLAGGTGELFF

cdr3_length: 15
j_call: TRBJ2-5
v_call: TRBV19
clone_size: NA
d_call: NA
cdr3_nt: TGTGCCAGTAGTAGGTGGCGGGGTCAGGGAGAGACCCAGTACTTC
cdr3_aa: CASSRWRGQGETQYF

cdr3_length: 16
j_call: TRBJ2-3
v_call: TRBV5-6
clone_size: NA
d_call: TRBD2
cdr3_nt: TGTGCCAGCAGCGCGGGACTAGCGGGATCGGTTGATACGCAGTATTTT
cdr3_aa: CASSAGLAGSVDTQYF

cdr3_length: 14
j_call: TRBJ2-1
v_call: TRBV5-1
clone_size: NA
d_call: NA
cdr3_nt: TGCGCCAGCAGCTTGGGCCCCCCGGGGAGTGAGCAGTTCTTC
cdr3_aa: CASSLGPPGSEQFF

cdr3_length: 16
j_call: TRBJ2-1
v_call: TRBV5-1
clone_size: NA
d_call: TRBD2
cdr3_nt: TGCGCCAGCAGCAGTGACGGGGGGGACTCCTACAATGAGCAGTTCTTC
cdr3_aa: CASSSDGGDSYNEQFF

cdr3_length: 16
j_call: TRBJ2-7
v_call: TRBV5-1
clone_size: NA
d_call: TRBD1
cdr3_nt: TGCGCCAGCAGCTCAACCGGGACAGGGTTCGCCTACGAGCAGTACTTC
cdr3_aa: CASSSTGTGFAYEQYF

cdr3_length: 14
j_call: TRBJ2-7
v_call: TRBV28
clone_size: NA
d_call: TRBD1
cdr3_nt: TGTGCCAGCAGTTTGACAGGGGGATACTACGAGCAGTACTTC
cdr3_aa: CASSLTGGYYEQYF

cdr3_length: 15
j_call: TRBJ2-2
v_call: TRBV20-1
clone_size: NA
d_call: TRBD2
cdr3_nt: TGCAGTGCTAGTGGATCGACTAGCGCCACCGGGGAGCTGTTTTTT
cdr3_aa: CSASGSTSATGELFF

cdr3_length: 15
j_call: TRBJ2-7
v_call: TRBV4-1
clone_size: NA
d_call: NA
cdr3_nt: TGCGCCAGCAGCCAAGGTCGTGGGGGGTCCTACGAGCAGTACTTC
cdr3_aa: CASSQGRGGSYEQYF

cdr3_length: 16
j_call: TRBJ2-7
v_call: TRBV5-1
clone_size: NA
d_call: TRBD1
cdr3_nt: TGCGCCAGCAGCTTGGAGGGACAGGGGACCGGCTACGAGCAGTACTTC
cdr3_aa: CASSLEGQGTGYEQYF

cdr3_length: 18
j_call: TRBJ2-3
v_call: TRBV7-9
clone_size: once
d_call: NA
cdr3_nt: TGTGCCAGCAGCTTAGTAGGACGCGTCGGGGGGCACACAGATACGCAGTATTTT
cdr3_aa: CASSLVGRVGGHTDTQYF

cdr3_length: 14
j_call: TRBJ2-7
v_call: TRBV18
clone_size: NA
d_call: NA
cdr3_nt: TGTGCCAGCTCACCATCGGGGGTCGGGTACGAGCAGTACTTC
cdr3_aa: CASSPSGVGYEQYF

cdr3_length: 14
j_call: TRBJ2-7
v_call: TRBV19
clone_size: NA
d_call: TRBD2
cdr3_nt: TGTGCCAGTAGTAGTACGAGCGGGACCTACGAGCAGTACTTC
cdr3_aa: CASSSTSGTYEQYF

cdr3_length: 12
j_call: TRBJ2-2
v_call: TRBV24-1
clone_size: NA
d_call: NA
cdr3_nt: TGTGCCACCACCCAGGACACCGGGGAGCTGTTTTTT
cdr3_aa: CATTQDTGELFF

cdr3_length: 14
j_call: TRBJ2-5
v_call: TRBV14
clone_size: NA
d_call: NA
cdr3_nt: TGTGCCAGCAGCCAAGATTTCAGGGCAGAGACCCAGTACTTC
cdr3_aa: CASSQDFRAETQYF

cdr3_length: 13
j_call: TRBJ2-7
v_call: TRBV11-1
clone_size: NA
d_call: NA
cdr3_nt: TGTGCCAGCAGCCCTCGGGGGATCTACGAGCAGTACTTC
cdr3_aa: CASSPRGIYEQYF

cdr3_length: 13
j_call: TRBJ1-2
v_call: TRBV18
clone_size: NA
d_call: TRBD1
cdr3_nt: TGTGCCAGCTCACAAGACAGGGGATATGGCTACACCTTC
cdr3_aa: CASSQDRGYGYTF

cdr3_length: 14
j_call: TRBJ2-5
v_call: TRBV5-4
clone_size: once
d_call: TRBD2
cdr3_nt: TGTGCCAGCAGCTTTATGCTAGCGGGAGAGACCCAGTACTTC
cdr3_aa: CASSFMLAGETQYF

cdr3_length: 16
j_call: TRBJ2-1
v_call: TRBV4-1
clone_size: NA
d_call: NA
cdr3_nt: TGCGCCAGCAGCCAAGATCCGGGACTGCCCCACAATGAGCAGTTCTTC
cdr3_aa: CASSQDPGLPHNEQFF

cdr3_length: 15
j_call: TRBJ2-3
v_call: TRBV2
clone_size: NA
d_call: TRBD1
cdr3_nt: TGTGCCAGCACGTCTACAGGGGGCGTTACAGATACGCAGTATTTT
cdr3_aa: CASTSTGGVTDTQYF

cdr3_length: 15
j_call: TRBJ2-3
v_call: TRBV10-2
clone_size: NA
d_call: TRBD2
cdr3_nt: TGCGCCAGCAGTGCTACTAGCGGAAACACAGATACGCAGTATTTT
cdr3_aa: CASSATSGNTDTQYF

cdr3_length: 14
j_call: TRBJ2-1
v_call: TRBV6-5
clone_size: once
d_call: TRBD2
cdr3_nt: TGTGCCAGCGGGTACGGGCTAGCGGGCTATGAGCAGTTCTTC
cdr3_aa: CASGYGLAGYEQFF

cdr3_length: 15
j_call: TRBJ1-1
v_call: TRBV4-3
clone_size: NA
d_call: NA
cdr3_nt: TGCGCCAGCAGCCAAGATCGAGGGCTGGGCACTGAAGCTTTCTTT
cdr3_aa: CASSQDRGLGTEAFF

cdr3_length: 14
j_call: TRBJ1-1
v_call: TRBV18
clone_size: NA
d_call: NA
cdr3_nt: TGTGCCAGCTCACCAACCAGTCAGGCTGCTGAAGCTTTCTTT
cdr3_aa: CASSPTSQAAEAFF

cdr3_length: 14
j_call: TRBJ1-1
v_call: TRBV27
clone_size: NA
d_call: TRBD1
cdr3_nt: TGTGCCAGCAGTGACAGGGGTCAGAACACTGAAGCTTTCTTT
cdr3_aa: CASSDRGQNTEAFF

cdr3_length: 16
j_call: TRBJ2-3
v_call: TRBV19
clone_size: NA
d_call: TRBD1
cdr3_nt: TGTGCCAGTAGTAAGGGGGTGACAGGGGCCCCAGATACGCAGTATTTT
cdr3_aa: CASSKGVTGAPDTQYF

cdr3_length: 14
j_call: TRBJ1-1
v_call: TRBV3-1/TRBV3-2
clone_size: NA
d_call: NA
cdr3_nt: TGTGCCAGCGGCCCCACAGCCATGAACACTGAAGCTTTCTTT
cdr3_aa: CASGPTAMNTEAFF

cdr3_length: 13
j_call: TRBJ2-3
v_call: TRBV19
clone_size: NA
d_call: NA
cdr3_nt: TGTGCCAGTAGTACCGGGAGTGCAGATACGCAGTATTTT
cdr3_aa: CASSTGSADTQYF

cdr3_length: 16
j_call: TRBJ2-3
v_call: TRBV27
clone_size: NA
d_call: TRBD2
cdr3_nt: TGTGCCAGCAGATATCTAGCGGGGGGTAGCACAGATACGCAGTATTTT
cdr3_aa: CASRYLAGGSTDTQYF

cdr3_length: 14
j_call: TRBJ2-1
v_call: TRBV7-3
clone_size: once
d_call: TRBD1
cdr3_nt: TGTGCCAGCAGCCCATTCGGGACAGACAATGAGCAGTTCTTC
cdr3_aa: CASSPFGTDNEQFF

cdr3_length: 15
j_call: TRBJ2-5
v_call: TRBV14
clone_size: NA
d_call: TRBD2
cdr3_nt: TGTGCCAGCAGCCAAATGCTAGCGGGGTCGGAGACCCAGTACTTC
cdr3_aa: CASSQMLAGSETQYF

cdr3_length: 15
j_call: TRBJ2-7
v_call: TRBV28
clone_size: NA
d_call: NA
cdr3_nt: TGTGCCAGCAGGGGGGGTGGCGCCGTCGCCTACGAGCAGTACTTC
cdr3_aa: CASRGGGAVAYEQYF

cdr3_length: 17
j_call: TRBJ2-7
v_call: TRBV6-4
clone_size: NA
d_call: TRBD1
cdr3_nt: TGTGCCAGCAGTGACTCTGACCGGGGACAGGGGATCTACGAGCAGTACTTC
cdr3_aa: CASSDSDRGQGIYEQYF

cdr3_length: 15
j_call: TRBJ1-2
v_call: TRBV5-8
clone_size: NA
d_call: NA
cdr3_nt: TGTGCCAGCAGCCAGGGGCTCAGTCAAGACTATGGCTACACCTTC
cdr3_aa: CASSQGLSQDYGYTF

cdr3_length: 13
j_call: TRBJ2-7
v_call: TRBV29-1
clone_size: NA
d_call: TRBD1
cdr3_nt: TGCAGCGCGTCGGCTGGGACAGCCTACGAGCAGTACTTC
cdr3_aa: CSASAGTAYEQYF

cdr3_length: 15
j_call: TRBJ2-7
v_call: TRBV11-2
clone_size: NA
d_call: TRBD2
cdr3_nt: TGTGCCAGCAGCTCGGGCGGGAGGGGGTTGTACGAGCAGTACTTC
cdr3_aa: CASSSGGRGLYEQYF

cdr3_length: 15
j_call: TRBJ2-1
v_call: TRBV5-4
clone_size: NA
d_call: TRBD2
cdr3_nt: TGTGCCAGCAGCTTATCTAGCGGGGCCTACAATGAGCAGTTCTTC
cdr3_aa: CASSLSSGAYNEQFF

cdr3_length: 17
j_call: TRBJ2-5
v_call: TRBV19
clone_size: NA
d_call: TRBD1
cdr3_nt: TGTGCCAGTAGCGGTGCCGGGACAGGGAGGAGGCAAGAGACCCAGTACTTC
cdr3_aa: CASSGAGTGRRQETQYF

cdr3_length: 13
j_call: TRBJ1-2
v_call: TRBV7-2
clone_size: NA
d_call: NA
cdr3_nt: TGTGCCAGCGCCCGGGAGGGCAACTATGGCTACACCTTC
cdr3_aa: CASAREGNYGYTF

cdr3_length: 12
j_call: TRBJ2-5
v_call: TRBV7-9
clone_size: NA
d_call: TRBD2
cdr3_nt: TGTGCCAGCAGCTATAGCGGGGGGGCCCAGTACTTC
cdr3_aa: CASSYSGGAQYF

cdr3_length: 11
j_call: TRBJ2-5
v_call: TRBV24-1
clone_size: NA
d_call: NA
cdr3_nt: TGTGCCACCTCGGTGAAAGAGACCCAGTACTTC
cdr3_aa: CATSVKETQYF

cdr3_length: 17
j_call: TRBJ2-1
v_call: TRBV5-6
clone_size: NA
d_call: NA
cdr3_nt: TGTGCCAGCAGCCCTAACCAGGGTGCAATATCCTACAATGAGCAGTTCTTC
cdr3_aa: CASSPNQGAISYNEQFF